This T cell receptor beta chain appears in the sequencing data of a study of cytomegalovirus exposure and HLA in healthy donors. About this clone itself: As yet, its antigen is unknown.

The CDR3 loop spans 14 amino acids. Germline trimming cut 4 bases from V and 4 bases from J; bases unmatched to any gene: 3. The V gene's germline CDR1 is SGHRS and CDR2 YFSETQ. The PCR used 60 Vbeta and 13 Jbeta primers. The protocol was immunoSEQ multiplex PCR, while the TCRdb copy is restricted to in-frame clones and leaves out a portion. The sample lists around 77,000 clones; roughly 74% were seen once. Regarding donors, all were healthy bone marrow donors. The donors, nominally healthy at sampling, likely had unrecorded immune exposures. Study-level points and caveats: In a later analysis, at a false discovery rate of 0.05, 16,951 TCR beta sequences matched HLA alleles.

What was sequenced was PBMCs. The source is a man aged 40-49 years in good health and CMV-seronegative. The rearrangement uses TRBV5-1 and TRBJ1-5; TRBD1 matches 9 bases. The CDR3 nucleotides read TGCGCCAGCAGCACCGGACAGGGGAATCAGCCCCAGCATTTT. Translated, it gives CASSTGQGNQPQHF.